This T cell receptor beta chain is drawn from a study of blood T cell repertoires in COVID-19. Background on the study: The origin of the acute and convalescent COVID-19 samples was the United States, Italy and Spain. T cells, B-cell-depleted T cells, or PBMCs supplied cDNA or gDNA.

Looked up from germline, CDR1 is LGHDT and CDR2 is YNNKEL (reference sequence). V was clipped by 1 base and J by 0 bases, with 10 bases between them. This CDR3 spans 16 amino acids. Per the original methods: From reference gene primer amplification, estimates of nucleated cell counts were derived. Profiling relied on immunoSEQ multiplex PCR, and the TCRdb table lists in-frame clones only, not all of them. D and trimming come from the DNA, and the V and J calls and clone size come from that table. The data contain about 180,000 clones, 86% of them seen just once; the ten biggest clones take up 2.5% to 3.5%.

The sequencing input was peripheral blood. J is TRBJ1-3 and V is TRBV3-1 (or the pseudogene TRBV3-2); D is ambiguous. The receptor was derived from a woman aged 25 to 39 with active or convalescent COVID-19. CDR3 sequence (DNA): TGTGCCAGCAGCCAAGGGGCGGGTTTCTCTGGAAACACCATATATTTT. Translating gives CASSQGAGFSGNTIYF.